This TCR beta chain is from a study of blood T cells in healthy people across ages. General observations from the study: There was a strong correlation between TCR beta diversity and naive T cell percentage. With donor CMV status unknown, expanded clonotype changes were possibly confounded. Across the age range, TCR beta diversity per million T cells fell in a roughly linear way.

Trimming cost V 6 bases and J 5 bases; bases outside gene matches: 4. The CDR3 contains 14 residues. It was with a sample-barcoded 5' primer and a J-beta primer mix that a second PCR of roughly 7 to 12 cycles was run. MiXCR, applied by TCRdb to the 5' RACE reads, yields one record per CDR3 protein. This table has more than 800,000 distinct CDR3 sequences, 40% to 45% appearing once. About this clonotype: Its antigen is not known.

V is TRBV12-3 or TRBV12-4 and J is TRBJ1-6, with 7 positions matching TRBD1. This TCR came from a woman aged 55-70 years in good health. The specimen was blood. The CDR3 sequence: CASSPGQHNSPLHF. CDR3 sequence (DNA): TGTGCCAGCAGCCCGGGACAGCATAATTCACCCCTCCACTTT.